This T cell receptor (beta chain) was sequenced in a study of blood T cell repertoires in COVID-19. For the study at large: Sources were T cells, B-cell-depleted T cells, or PBMCs; the material itself was cDNA or gDNA.

This clone was recorded only once. Profiled with immunoSEQ multiplex PCR; TCRdb holds only in-frame clones, not every one. The table has 200,000 or so clones, over 70% seen once. This sequence was found in an older woman with acute or convalescent COVID-19. The source material was peripheral blood.

CDR3 region: CSVAAGTSLETQYF. The CDR3 DNA reads as TGCAGCGTTGCTGCCGGGACTAGCTTAGAGACCCAGTACTTC. J is TRBJ2-5 and V is TRBV29-1, with 9 bases that match TRBD2. Trimming cost V 4 bases and J 4 bases; bases outside gene matches: 7. The CDR3 extends over 14 amino acids. Germline assignment: CDR1 SQVTM and CDR2 ANQGSEA.